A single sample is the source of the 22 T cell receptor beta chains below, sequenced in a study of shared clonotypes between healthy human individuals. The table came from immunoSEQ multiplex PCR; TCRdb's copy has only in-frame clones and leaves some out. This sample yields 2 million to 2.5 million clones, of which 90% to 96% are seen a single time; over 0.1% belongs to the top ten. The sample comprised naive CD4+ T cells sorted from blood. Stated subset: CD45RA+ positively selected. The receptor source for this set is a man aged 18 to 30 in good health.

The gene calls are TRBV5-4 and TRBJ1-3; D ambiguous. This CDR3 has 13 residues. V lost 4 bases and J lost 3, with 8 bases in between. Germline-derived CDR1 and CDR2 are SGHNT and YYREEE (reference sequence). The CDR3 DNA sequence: TGTGCCAGCAGCCCCTTTGATGGAAACACCATATATTTT. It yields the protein CASSPFDGNTIYF.

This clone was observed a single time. The CDR3 here is CAWSSQAWKGANVLTF. CDR3 bases: TGTGCCTGGAGTTCGCAGGCATGGAAGGGGGCCAACGTCCTGACTTTC. V is TRBV30 and J is TRBJ2-6; no clear D gene. Germline loops: CDR1 GTSNPN, CDR2 SVGIG (reference sequence). CDR3 length: 16 amino acids. Trimming left V 2 bases short and J 4 bases short, with 15 bases between. Supplemented by reference TRBV30 and TRBJ2-6, the full variable domain reads SQTIHQWPATLVQPVGSPLSLECTVEGTSNPNLYWYRQAAGRGLQLLFYSVGIGQISSEVPQNLSASRPQDRQFILSSKKLLLSDSGFYLCAWSSQAWKGANVLTFGAGSRLTVL.

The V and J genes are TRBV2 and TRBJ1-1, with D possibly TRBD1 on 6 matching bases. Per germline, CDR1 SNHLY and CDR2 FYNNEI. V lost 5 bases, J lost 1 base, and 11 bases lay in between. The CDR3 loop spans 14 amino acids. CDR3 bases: TGTGCCAGCAGTAATACAGGGAAGAACACTGAAGCTTTCTTT. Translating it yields CASSNTGKNTEAFF.

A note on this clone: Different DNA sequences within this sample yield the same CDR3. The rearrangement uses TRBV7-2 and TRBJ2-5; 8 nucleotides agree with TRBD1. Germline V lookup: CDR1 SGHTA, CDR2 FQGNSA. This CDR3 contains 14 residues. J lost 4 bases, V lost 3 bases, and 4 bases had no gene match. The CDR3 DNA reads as TGTGCCAGCAGCTTGCAGGGGGCCGGAGAGACCCAGTACTTC. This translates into CASSLQGAGETQYF.

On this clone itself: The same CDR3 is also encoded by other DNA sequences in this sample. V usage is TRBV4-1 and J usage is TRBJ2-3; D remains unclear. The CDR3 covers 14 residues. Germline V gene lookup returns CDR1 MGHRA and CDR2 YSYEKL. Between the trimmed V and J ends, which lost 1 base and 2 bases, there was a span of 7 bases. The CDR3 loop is CASSQVLATDTQYF. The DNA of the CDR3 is TGCGCCAGCAGCCAAGTTCTGGCCACAGATACGCAGTATTTT.

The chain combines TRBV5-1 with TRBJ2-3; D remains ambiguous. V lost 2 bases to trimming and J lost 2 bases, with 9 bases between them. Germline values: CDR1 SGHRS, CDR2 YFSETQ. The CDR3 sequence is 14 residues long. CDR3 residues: CASSFKGNTDTQYF. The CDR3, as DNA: TGCGCCAGCAGCTTCAAGGGCAACACAGATACGCAGTATTTT.

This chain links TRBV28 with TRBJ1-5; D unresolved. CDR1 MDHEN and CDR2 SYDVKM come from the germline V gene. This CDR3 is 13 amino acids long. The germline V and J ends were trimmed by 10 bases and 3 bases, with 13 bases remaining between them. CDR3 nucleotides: TGTGCCACCCCAAGCTTCGTCAATCAGCCCCAGCATTTT. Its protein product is CATPSFVNQPQHF.

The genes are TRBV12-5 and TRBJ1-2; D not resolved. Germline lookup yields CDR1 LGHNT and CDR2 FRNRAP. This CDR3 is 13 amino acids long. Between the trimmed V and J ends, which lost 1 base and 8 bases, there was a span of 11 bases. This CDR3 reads CASGLENSGGYTF. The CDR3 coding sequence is TGTGCTAGTGGTTTGGAGAATTCGGGGGGCTACACCTTC.

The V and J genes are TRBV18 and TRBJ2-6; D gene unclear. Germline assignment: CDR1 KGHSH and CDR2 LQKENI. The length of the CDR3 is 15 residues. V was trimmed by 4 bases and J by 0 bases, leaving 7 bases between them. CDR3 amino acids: CASSLKISGANVLTF. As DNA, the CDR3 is TGTGCCAGCTCACTAAAAATCTCTGGGGCCAACGTCCTGACTTTC.

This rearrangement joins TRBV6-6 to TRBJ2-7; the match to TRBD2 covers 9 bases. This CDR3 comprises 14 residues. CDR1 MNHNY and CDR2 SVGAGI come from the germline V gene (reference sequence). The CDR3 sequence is CASSTLLAGESPTV. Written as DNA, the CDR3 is TGTGCCAGCAGTACCCTTTTAGCGGGAGAATCCCCTACCGTC.

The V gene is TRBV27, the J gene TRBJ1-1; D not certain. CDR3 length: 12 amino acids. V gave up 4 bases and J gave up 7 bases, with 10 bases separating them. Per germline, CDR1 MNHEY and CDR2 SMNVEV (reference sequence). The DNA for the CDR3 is TGTGCCAGCAGTTCGGTGTCGCTTGAAGCTTTCTTT. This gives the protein CASSSVSLEAFF.

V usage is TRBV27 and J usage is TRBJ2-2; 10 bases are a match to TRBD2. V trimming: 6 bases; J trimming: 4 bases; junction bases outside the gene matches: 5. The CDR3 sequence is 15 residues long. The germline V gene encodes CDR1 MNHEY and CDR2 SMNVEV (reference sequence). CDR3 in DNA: TGTGCCAGCAGGGAGCGGGAGGGCCTCACCGGGGAGCTGTTTTTT. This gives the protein CASREREGLTGELFF.

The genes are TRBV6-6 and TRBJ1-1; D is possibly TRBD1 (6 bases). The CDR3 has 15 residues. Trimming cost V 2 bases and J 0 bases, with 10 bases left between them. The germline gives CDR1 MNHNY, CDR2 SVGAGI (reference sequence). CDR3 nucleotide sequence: TGTGCCAGCAGTTACCAGGACAGCCTGAACACTGAAGCTTTCTTT. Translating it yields CASSYQDSLNTEAFF.

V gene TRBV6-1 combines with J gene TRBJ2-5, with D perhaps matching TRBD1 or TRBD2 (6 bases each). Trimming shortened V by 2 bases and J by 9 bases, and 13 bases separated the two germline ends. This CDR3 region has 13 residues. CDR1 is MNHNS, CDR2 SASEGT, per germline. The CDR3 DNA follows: TGTGCCAGCAGTGAATCTTGGAGGGGGGCCCAGTACTTC. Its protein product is CASSESWRGAQYF.

CDR3 region: CASSLGGSVISGELFF. The CDR3 coding sequence is TGTGCCAGCAGCTTAGGGGGCTCCGTCATTTCCGGGGAGCTGTTTTTT. The gene calls are TRBV7-9 and TRBJ2-2; perhaps TRBD1 as D (5 bases). Trimming pared 1 base from V and 6 bases from J, leaving 15 bases between. CDR1 SEHNR and CDR2 FQNEAQ come from the germline V gene (reference sequence). CDR3 length equals 16 residues.

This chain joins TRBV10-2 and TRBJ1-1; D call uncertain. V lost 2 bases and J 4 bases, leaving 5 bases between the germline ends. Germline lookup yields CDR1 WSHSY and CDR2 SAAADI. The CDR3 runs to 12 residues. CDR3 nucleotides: TGCGCCAGCAGTGAGAGGGCCACTGAAGCTTTCTTT. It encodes CASSERATEAFF.

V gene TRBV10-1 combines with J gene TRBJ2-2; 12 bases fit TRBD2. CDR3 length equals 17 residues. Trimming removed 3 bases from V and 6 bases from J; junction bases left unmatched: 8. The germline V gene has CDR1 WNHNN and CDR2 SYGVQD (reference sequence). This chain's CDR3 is CASSDSASGRAAGELFF. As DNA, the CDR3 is TGCGCCAGCAGTGATAGTGCTAGCGGGAGGGCAGCCGGGGAGCTGTTTTTT.

The CDR3 DNA reads as TGTGCCTGGGGCGGGAGGGACTATGGCTACACCTTC. Protein sequence: CAWGGRDYGYTF. The J gene is TRBJ1-2, the V gene TRBV30; D gene unclear. The CDR3 contains 12 residues. CDR1 is GTSNPN, CDR2 SVGIG, per germline (reference sequence). Trimming took 5 bases from V and 3 from J, leaving 10 bases between them.

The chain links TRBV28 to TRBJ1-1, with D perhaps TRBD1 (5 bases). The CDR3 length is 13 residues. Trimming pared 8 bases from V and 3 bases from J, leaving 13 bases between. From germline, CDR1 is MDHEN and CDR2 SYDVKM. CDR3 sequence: CASGRRQYTEAFF. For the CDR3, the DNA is TGTGCCAGCGGGAGGAGACAGTACACTGAAGCTTTCTTT.

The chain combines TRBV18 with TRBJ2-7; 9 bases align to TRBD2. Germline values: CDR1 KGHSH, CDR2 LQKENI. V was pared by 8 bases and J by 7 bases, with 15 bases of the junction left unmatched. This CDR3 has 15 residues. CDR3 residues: CASASSLAGVGEQYF. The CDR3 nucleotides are TGTGCCAGCGCCTCTTCATTAGCGGGAGTAGGGGAGCAGTACTTC.

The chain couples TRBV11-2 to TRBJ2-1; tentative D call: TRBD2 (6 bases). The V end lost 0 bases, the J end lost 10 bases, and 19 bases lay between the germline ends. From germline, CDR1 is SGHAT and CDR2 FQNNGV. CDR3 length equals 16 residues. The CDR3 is CASSLDRGTVPMEQFF. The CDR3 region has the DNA TGTGCCAGCAGCTTAGATCGAGGGACTGTTCCAATGGAGCAGTTCTTC.

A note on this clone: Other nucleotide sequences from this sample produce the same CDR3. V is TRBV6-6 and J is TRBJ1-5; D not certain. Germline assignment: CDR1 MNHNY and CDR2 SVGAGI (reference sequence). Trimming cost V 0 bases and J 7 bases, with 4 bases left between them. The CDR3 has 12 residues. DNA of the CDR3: TGTGCCAGCAGTTACTCGCAGCAGCCCCAGCATTTT. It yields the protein CASSYSQQPQHF.